This T cell receptor beta chain was retrieved from a study of T cells of healthy individuals. This clonotype was detected many times. One entry per CDR3 protein, called by TCRdb with MiXCR from the 5' RACE reads. The sample lists about 96,000 distinct CDR3 sequences, roughly 15% occurring once. Germline lookup yields CDR1 DFQATT and CDR2 SNEGSKA (reference sequence). Trimming took 4 bases from V and 2 from J; bases not matched to a gene: 13. The length of the CDR3 is 17 residues. The chain is built from TRBV20-1 and TRBJ1-5; 8 bases are a match to TRBD1. The TCR comes from a human donor in good health. The CDR3 DNA follows: TGCAGTGCTATTAGGGCGGACAGGGTAAGGGGCAATCAGCCCCAGCATTTT. This sequence encodes CSAIRADRVRGNQPQHF.